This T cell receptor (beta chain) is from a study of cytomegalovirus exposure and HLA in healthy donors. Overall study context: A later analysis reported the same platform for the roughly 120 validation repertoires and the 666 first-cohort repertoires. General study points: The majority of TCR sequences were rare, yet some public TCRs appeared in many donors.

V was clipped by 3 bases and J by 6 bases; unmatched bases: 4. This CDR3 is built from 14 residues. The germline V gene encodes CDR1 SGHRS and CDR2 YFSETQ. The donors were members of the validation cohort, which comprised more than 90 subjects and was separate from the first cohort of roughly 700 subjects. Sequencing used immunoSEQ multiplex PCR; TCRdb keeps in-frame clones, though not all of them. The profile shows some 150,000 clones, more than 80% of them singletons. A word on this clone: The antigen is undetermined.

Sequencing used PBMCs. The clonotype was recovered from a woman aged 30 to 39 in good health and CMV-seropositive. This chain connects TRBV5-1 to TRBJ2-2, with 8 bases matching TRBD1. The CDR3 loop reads CASSSVDRAGELFF. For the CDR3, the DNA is TGCGCCAGCAGCTCAGTGGACAGGGCCGGGGAGCTGTTTTTT.